The entry below gives a single TCR beta chain sequence along with its context. The antigen is undetermined. Treatment denoted: randomized to nivolumab then ipilimumab (arm A) or the reverse (arm B). The sample comes from a study of sequential checkpoint blockade in melanoma. Overall study findings and caveats: Patients with week-13 increases in T-cell fraction and clonality benefited about 30 times more often.

Sequencing used immunoSEQ multiplex PCR; TCRdb keeps in-frame clones, though not all of them. The table lists over 3,500 clones, about a quarter of them singletons. This CDR3 comprises 17 residues. With 0 bases removed from V and 7 bases from J, the gap between germline ends came to 19 bases. CDR1 and CDR2 (germline): MGHRA, YSYEKL. V usage is TRBV4-1 and J usage is TRBJ2-1, with unresolved D. This clonotype originated in a human donor with melanoma. The sample in question was tumor tissue (inferred from file names), obtained from a patient given nivolumab and ipilimumab in sequence. Written as DNA, the CDR3 is TGCGCCAGCAGCCAAGAGGAAAGAGTAGCCTTCACAAATGAGCAGTTCTTC. Translating it yields CASSQEERVAFTNEQFF.